These 29 T cell receptor beta chains came from one sample sequenced in a study of blood T cell repertoires in COVID-19. Sequencing used immunoSEQ multiplex PCR; TCRdb keeps in-frame clones, though not all of them. The sample holds under 200,000 clones, over 75% seen once. Sequenced sample: peripheral blood. The source is a woman aged 80 or over with acute or convalescent COVID-19.

V is TRBV19 and J is TRBJ1-2, with 7 bases aligning to TRBD1. CDR3 length: 15 amino acids. Per germline, CDR1 LNHDA and CDR2 SQIVND (reference sequence). The V segment lost 5 bases and the J segment 0 bases; nucleotides outside the gene matches: 6. This CDR3 reads CASSPRGQTNYGYTF. CDR3 DNA sequence: TGTGCCAGTAGTCCACGGGGACAGACTAACTATGGCTACACCTTC.

The rearrangement uses TRBV7-2 and TRBJ2-7; TRBD2 is a possible D gene (6 bases). Germline assignment: CDR1 SGHTA and CDR2 FQGNSA. The ends were cut back, 5 bases at V and 0 bases at J, with 20 bases in the middle. The CDR3 length is 17 residues. Here the CDR3 reads CASSPQSGLLSSYEQYF. In DNA form, the CDR3 reads TGTGCCAGCAGCCCCCAATCGGGACTCCTGAGCTCCTACGAGCAGTACTTC.

The genes are TRBV29-1 and TRBJ1-1; D is perhaps TRBD1 (5 bases). This CDR3 has 11 residues. V was cut by 7 bases and J by 10 bases, with 16 bases left in between. Germline CDR1 reads SQVTM; CDR2 reads ANQGSEA. The CDR3 region has the DNA TGCAGCGCCGGAGGAGGGGAGGGAGCTTTCTTT. It yields the protein CSAGGGEGAFF.

The chain recombines TRBV18 with TRBJ1-2; D is unclear. Trimming stripped 3 bases from V and 0 bases from J, with 14 bases between. The germline gives CDR1 KGHSH, CDR2 LQKENI. The CDR3 totals 16 residues. CDR3 DNA sequence: TGTGCCAGCTCACCGCTGCCTGAGGGAGCTAACTATGGCTACACCTTC. Amino acids: CASSPLPEGANYGYTF.

This clone showed up just once. This sample includes further DNA sequences coding for the same CDR3. The chain joins TRBV10-3 to TRBJ2-7, with TRBD1 identical over 10 bases. After removal of 5 bases from V and 3 bases from J, the junction contained 7 bases not matched to a gene. CDR3 length: 15 residues. Germline-derived CDR1 and CDR2 are ENHRY and SYGVKD. CDR3 DNA sequence: TGTGCCATCAGTTCCGGGACAGGGGTCCGCTACGAGCAGTACTTC. Its translation: CAISSGTGVRYEQYF.

V is TRBV6-5 and J is TRBJ2-1, with a tentative D call TRBD1 (6 bases). The CDR3 extends over 15 amino acids. Deletions cut 0 bases from V and 3 bases from J, with 9 bases between. Germline V gives CDR1 MNHEY, CDR2 SVGAGI. CDR3 region: CASSYSRTDYNEQFF. DNA of the CDR3: TGTGCCAGCAGTTACTCAAGGACAGACTACAATGAGCAGTTCTTC.

CDR3 DNA: TGTGCCAGCAGCCCGGGGACAGGACCAGATCAGCCCCAGCATTTT. Translation: CASSPGTGPDQPQHF. This rearrangement joins TRBV5-4 to TRBJ1-5; 8 bases agree with TRBD1. The CDR3 is 15 residues long. Germline V gene sequence: CDR1 SGHNT, CDR2 YYREEE (reference sequence). J lost 5 bases, V lost 4 bases, and 8 bases had no gene match.

CDR3: CASNLGTYPAGNTIYF. The CDR3 nucleotides are TGTGCCAGCAACCTCGGGACATACCCCGCTGGAAACACCATATATTTT. The chain has TRBV3-1 (or the pseudogene TRBV3-2) and TRBJ1-3; D is perhaps TRBD1 (6 bases). From germline, CDR1 is LGHDT and CDR2 YNNKEL (reference sequence). CDR3 length equals 16 residues. Trimming left V 7 bases short and J 2 bases short, with 18 bases between.

V gene TRBV5-1 combines with J gene TRBJ2-7; TRBD1 is a possible D gene (5 bases). The CDR3 totals 11 residues. With 4 bases removed from V and 6 bases from J, the gap between germline ends came to 8 bases. Germline CDR1 and CDR2: SGHRS and YFSETQ. CDR3 in amino acids: CASSDSFEQYF. The CDR3 bases are TGCGCCAGCAGCGACAGTTTCGAGCAGTACTTC.

The rearrangement uses TRBV11-1 and TRBJ1-1, with D tentatively TRBD1 (5 bases). The length of the CDR3 is 14 residues. The V gene lost 1 base and the J gene lost 3 bases, with 9 bases spanning the gap. The V gene's germline CDR1 is SGHAT and CDR2 FQDESV (reference sequence). CDR3 nucleotides: TGTGCCAGCAGCTTAGAAGGGGTTGACACTGAAGCTTTCTTT. The encoded protein is CASSLEGVDTEAFF.

The chain has TRBV7-2 and TRBJ1-2, with TRBD1 matching 9 bases. The ends lost 2 bases at V and 7 bases at J; junction bases unmatched: 5. There are 14 residues in the CDR3. Germline V lookup: CDR1 SGHTA, CDR2 FQGNSA. The CDR3 sequence: CASSLQTGGGGYTF. The CDR3 DNA sequence: TGTGCCAGCAGCTTACAGACAGGGGGTGGTGGCTACACCTTC.

This chain uses TRBV19 with TRBJ1-1, with 8 bases lining up with TRBD1. Germline V CDR1 and CDR2: LNHDA, SQIVND (reference sequence). This CDR3 has 15 residues. The J segment lost 6 bases and the V segment lost 1 base, leaving 7 bases of the junction unmatched. CDR3 residues: CASSIGRQGRAEAFF. CDR3 sequence (DNA): TGTGCCAGTAGTATAGGGAGACAGGGGAGAGCTGAAGCTTTCTTT. The full variable domain, its missing parts supplied by reference TRBV19 and TRBJ1-1, is DGGITQSPKYLFRKEGQNVTLSCEQNLNHDAMYWYRQDPGQGLRLIYYSQIVNDFQKGDIAEGYSVSREKKESFPLTVTSAQKNPTAFYLCASSIGRQGRAEAFFGQGTRLTVV.

The V call is TRBV6-5, the J call TRBJ2-3; 11 positions agree with TRBD2. The CDR3 extends over 14 amino acids. CDR1 and CDR2 (germline): MNHEY, SVGAGI. The V segment lost 10 bases and the J segment 0 bases; nucleotides outside the gene matches: 3. CDR3 in DNA: TGTGCCACGGGACTAGCGGAAAGCACAGATACGCAGTATTTT. Protein product: CATGLAESTDTQYF.

This chain uses TRBV15 with TRBJ1-4; 7 positions agree with TRBD1. Trimming took 2 bases from V and 8 from J; bases not matched to a gene: 8. Germline V CDR1 and CDR2: LNHNV, YYDKDF (reference sequence). The CDR3 consists of 15 residues. The CDR3 reads CATSRRQGSNEKLFF. Here the CDR3 DNA reads TGTGCCACCAGCAGAAGACAGGGATCGAACGAAAAACTGTTTTTT.

This clone was observed a single time. The chain couples TRBV5-1 to TRBJ1-2, with D perhaps TRBD1 (5 bases). The CDR3 consists of 13 residues. V was pared by 2 bases and J by 6 bases, with 11 bases between. Germline CDR1 reads SGHRS; CDR2 reads YFSETQ. The CDR3 spells CASSLRGTDGYTF. CDR3 coding DNA: TGCGCCAGCAGCTTACGCGGGACTGATGGCTACACCTTC.

This clone has more than one count but fewer than ten. V gene TRBV7-9 combines with J gene TRBJ2-5; a weak D match, TRBD2 (6 bases). Between the trimmed V and J ends, which lost 2 bases and 1 base, there was a span of 14 bases. The CDR3 totals 16 residues. Germline V CDR1 and CDR2: SEHNR, FQNEAQ (reference sequence). CDR3 region: CASSLRYAGSQETQYF. For the CDR3, the DNA is TGTGCCAGCAGCTTAAGGTACGCGGGGTCCCAAGAGACCCAGTACTTC.

J is TRBJ1-3 and V is TRBV7-9; possibly TRBD1 for D (6 bases). Germline CDR1 reads SEHNR; CDR2 reads FQNEAQ (reference sequence). This CDR3 region has 15 residues. Trimming took 7 bases from V and 4 from J, leaving 17 bases between them. This chain's CDR3 is CASTPTGGMGNTIYF. CDR3 sequence (DNA): TGTGCCAGCACCCCAACGGGGGGCATGGGAAACACCATATATTTT.

The V and J genes are TRBV2 and TRBJ1-2; 9 positions match TRBD1. Germline CDR1 reads SNHLY; CDR2 reads FYNNEI. This CDR3 is built from 13 residues. V trimming: 6 bases; J trimming: 6 bases; junction bases outside the gene matches: 5. The CDR3 region is CASSLRQGDGYTF. The CDR3, as DNA: TGTGCCAGCAGCCTGCGACAGGGGGATGGCTACACCTTC.

The gene calls are TRBV3-1 (or the pseudogene TRBV3-2) and TRBJ2-7; 9 bases are shared with TRBD1. Per the germline V gene, CDR1 is LGHDT and CDR2 is YNNKEL (reference sequence). The CDR3 sequence is 16 residues long. V trimming: 5 bases; J trimming: 4 bases; junction bases outside the gene matches: 12. The CDR3 nucleotides read TGTGCCAGCAGCACACCCAGGACAGGGGTTTCGTACGAGCAGTACTTC. This sequence encodes CASSTPRTGVSYEQYF.

Turning to this clone: Other nucleotide sequences in the sample specify the same CDR3. The V and J genes are TRBV27 and TRBJ1-5, with D hard to call. This CDR3 contains 13 residues. V was trimmed by 3 bases and J by 2 bases, leaving 5 bases between them. Germline V gene data show CDR1 as MNHEY and CDR2 as SMNVEV (reference sequence). CDR3 in DNA: TGTGCCAGCAGTTTTGCGGGCAATCAGCCCCAGCATTTT. Residues: CASSFAGNQPQHF.

This clone was found many times. One end of the junction is discordant with germline, which a read error may explain. The rearrangement uses TRBV2 and TRBJ1-6; 9 nucleotides line up with TRBD1. Germline V gene data show CDR1 as SNHLY and CDR2 as FYNNEI. This CDR3 has 11 residues. CDR3 DNA: TGTGCCAGCAGTGAATGGGACAGGGCCAGATTT. Translation: CASSEWDRARF.

This clone was counted a few times. This chain joins TRBV7-2 and TRBJ1-2; 9 bases are shared with TRBD1. Trimming removed 5 bases from V and 3 bases from J; junction bases left unmatched: 10. Germline V gives CDR1 SGHTA, CDR2 FQGNSA. The CDR3 is made up of 16 amino acids. CDR3 nucleotides: TGTGCCAGCAGCGTGACAGGGGGGCAGCTGCACTATGGCTACACCTTC. Its protein is CASSVTGGQLHYGYTF.

The sample holds a few counts of this clone. The genes are TRBV18 and TRBJ2-3; TRBD2 matches at 7 bases. CDR3 length: 19 residues. CDR1 KGHSH and CDR2 LQKENI come from the germline V gene. V dropped 4 bases and J dropped 5; count of bases not matched to a gene: 21. CDR3 DNA: TGTGCCAGCTCACTTACCTATGGGCCTTCTAGCGGAGCGCGAGATACGCAGTATTTT. As protein: CASSLTYGPSSGARDTQYF.

The chain couples TRBV4-1 to TRBJ1-1; D call uncertain. Germline CDR1 and CDR2: MGHRA and YSYEKL. Trimming cost V 1 base and J 3 bases, with 9 bases left between them. This CDR3 contains 14 residues. The CDR3 protein is CASSQVGRDTEAFF. CDR3 nucleotide sequence: TGCGCCAGCAGCCAAGTAGGGAGGGACACTGAAGCTTTCTTT.

V and J are TRBV3-1 (or the pseudogene TRBV3-2) and TRBJ1-1, with 12 bases identical to TRBD1. V dropped 3 bases and J dropped 6; count of bases not matched to a gene: 5. This CDR3 region has 15 residues. Per the germline V gene, CDR1 is LGHDT and CDR2 is YNNKEL (reference sequence). CDR3 sequence reads: CASSQGTGGISEAFF. In DNA, the CDR3 is TGTGCCAGCAGCCAGGGGACAGGGGGCATTTCTGAAGCTTTCTTT.

The J gene is TRBJ2-7, the V gene TRBV5-6, with 8 bases matching TRBD1. Germline V gives CDR1 SGHDT, CDR2 YYEEEE. The V segment lost 4 bases and the J segment 5 bases; nucleotides outside the gene matches: 14. The CDR3 contains 16 residues. In DNA, the CDR3 is TGTGCCAGCAGCCAAGGACAGGGATACCCTGCCCACGAGCAGTACTTC. Residues: CASSQGQGYPAHEQYF.

The chain combines TRBV5-1 with TRBJ1-2; 8 nucleotides line up with TRBD1. CDR3 length: 15 amino acids. Trimming cost V 2 bases and J 3 bases; bases outside gene matches: 6. Germline CDR1 and CDR2: SGHRS and YFSETQ. The CDR3 nucleotides read TGCGCCAGCAGCTTCCAGCAGGGGGCGGACTATGGCTACACCTTC. It codes for CASSFQQGADYGYTF. The full variable domain, with the rest looked up from reference TRBV5-1 and TRBJ1-2, is KAGVTQTPRYLIKTRGQQVTLSCSPISGHRSVSWYQQTPGQGLQFLFEYFSETQRNKGNFPGRFSGRQFSNSRSEMNVSTLELGDSALYLCASSFQQGADYGYTFGSGTRLTVV.

J is TRBJ1-1 and V is TRBV14; perhaps TRBD1 as D (5 bases). This CDR3 comprises 15 residues. V lost 9 bases and J lost 1, with 18 bases in between. Germline V gives CDR1 SGHDN, CDR2 FVKESK. CDR3 coding DNA: TGTGCCAGTACCGCCCTAGGGGTTGGGAACACTGAAGCTTTCTTT. It encodes CASTALGVGNTEAFF.

The CDR3 DNA is TGTGCCAGTAGTACACAGGGGACCGCGCCCGGCGAGCAGTACTTC. Protein sequence: CASSTQGTAPGEQYF. V is TRBV19 and J is TRBJ2-7, with 7 bases identical to TRBD1. Per germline, CDR1 LNHDA and CDR2 SQIVND (reference sequence). V lost 4 bases, J lost 6 bases, and 12 bases stayed unmatched. This CDR3 has 15 amino acids.